This T cell receptor beta chain was retrieved from a study of CD8+ T cells in alopecia areata. About this clone: What it recognizes is unknown.

Extracted RNA was reverse transcribed, and the resulting cDNA served as sequencing template. Using immunoSEQ multiplex PCR, the repertoire was profiled, and TCRdb retains in-frame clones only, with some absent. The table includes around 200,000 clones, about 53% detected once. Regarding the study as a whole: Lesional scalp exceeded normal scalp in clonality, especially in alopecia totalis/universalis.

The sample's treatment: oral pan-JAK inhibitor, 5-10 mg twice daily. This material consisted of CD8+ T cells sorted from blood, taken at week 24, from a patient treated with tofacitinib. This TCR was recovered from a human donor with alopecia areata.

The DNA for the CDR3 is TGTGCCAGTAGTAGTGCGATTTCCTACGAGCAGTACTTC. Encoded protein: CASSSAISYEQYF. This chain uses TRBV19 with TRBJ2-7, with D hard to call. CDR3 length: 13 amino acids. Germline V gene sequence: CDR1 LNHDA, CDR2 SQIVND (reference sequence). Trimming stripped 4 bases from V and 1 base from J, with 8 bases between.